The source of this TCR beta chain is a study of T-cell memory formation after mild COVID-19. As regards this clonotype: Its antigen is as yet unknown.

The CDR3 sequence is 13 residues long. V was shortened by 1 base and J by 10 bases, with 13 bases between the two germline ends. Constant-segment primers were used for 5'RACE, and the resulting TCR alpha and TCR beta cDNA libraries carried sample barcodes and UMIs. TCRdb re-called the 5' RACE reads with MiXCR, one entry per CDR3 protein. This sample has about 200,000 distinct CDR3 sequences, with around 9.5% found just once. Study results and limitations: A second wave expanding day 15 to 37 was CD4+-biased; contracting clones were balanced.

The sequence came from a young man who had mild COVID-19 (a few samples of this study predate the infection). Cell type and time point are not known. J is TRBJ1-1 and V is TRBV12-3 or TRBV12-4; D is uncertain. Sample: PBMCs or a T cell subset sorted from them (not recorded which). The CDR3 nucleotides read TGTGCCAGCAGTTTAGAGGAACCATACAGAGCTTTCTTT. Translating it yields CASSLEEPYRAFF.